This entry features one TCR beta chain sequence. Its specificity is not known. The data are from a study of persistence of HIV-infected CD4 T cells. Study as a whole: CD4+ T cells responding to CMV or HIV-1 Gag were isolated.

The CDR3 has 17 amino acids. Stimulation used 8 to 10 ug/mL lysate from CMV-infected fibroblasts. CD40L/CD69 double-negative CD45RO-high memory CD4+ T cells were collected. The immunoSEQ assay was version 4, run in survey mode. Genomic DNA was diluted to roughly 10 ng/uL, up to 1 ug per sample. The protocol was immunoSEQ multiplex PCR, while the TCRdb copy is restricted to in-frame clones and leaves out a portion. The sample lists roughly 34,000 clones, roughly 82% occurring once. This sequence was found in an adult man with HIV who was CMV-seropositive. The rearrangement uses TRBV21-1 and TRBJ2-1; the DNA was not used to check the table's D call, TRBD1. TRBV21-1 counts as a pseudogene. The sequencing used CD4+ T cells sorted from PBMCs after 18-hour stimulation, collected from a patient who received antiretroviral therapy. The CDR3 reads CASSPRSSGTGANEQFF. The CDR3 bases are TGTGCCAGCAGCCCCCGGAGCTCCGGGACAGGGGCCAATGAGCAGTTCTTC.